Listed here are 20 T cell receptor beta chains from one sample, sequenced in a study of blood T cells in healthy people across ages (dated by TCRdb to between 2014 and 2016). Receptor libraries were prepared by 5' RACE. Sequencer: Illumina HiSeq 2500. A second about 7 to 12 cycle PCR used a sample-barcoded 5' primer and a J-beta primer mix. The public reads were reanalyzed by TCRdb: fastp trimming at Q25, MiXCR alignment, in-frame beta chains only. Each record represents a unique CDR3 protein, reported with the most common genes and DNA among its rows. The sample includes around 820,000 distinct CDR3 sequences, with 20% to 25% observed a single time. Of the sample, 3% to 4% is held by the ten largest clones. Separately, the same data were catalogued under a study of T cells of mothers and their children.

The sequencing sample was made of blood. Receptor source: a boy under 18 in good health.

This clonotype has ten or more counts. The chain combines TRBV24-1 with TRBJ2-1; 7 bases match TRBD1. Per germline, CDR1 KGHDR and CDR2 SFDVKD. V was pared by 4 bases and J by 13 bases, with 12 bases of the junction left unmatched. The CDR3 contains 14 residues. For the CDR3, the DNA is TGTGCCACCAGTGACCAGGCCCGAAAAGGGGGCCAGTTCTTC. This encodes CATSDQARKGGQFF.

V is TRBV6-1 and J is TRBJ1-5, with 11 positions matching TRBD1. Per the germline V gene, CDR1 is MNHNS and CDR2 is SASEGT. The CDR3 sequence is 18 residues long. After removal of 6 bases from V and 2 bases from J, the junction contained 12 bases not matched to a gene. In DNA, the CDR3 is TGTGCCAGCAGCGAGGACAGGGGGCGCGTTTTTGGCAATCAGCCCCAGCATTTT. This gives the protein CASSEDRGRVFGNQPQHF.

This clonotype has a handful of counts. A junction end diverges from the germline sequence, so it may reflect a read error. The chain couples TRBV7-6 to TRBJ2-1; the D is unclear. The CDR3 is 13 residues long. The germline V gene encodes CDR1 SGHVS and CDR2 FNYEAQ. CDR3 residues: CASVPEYPNGQFF. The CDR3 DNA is TGTGCCAGCGTCCCGGAGTACCCCAATGGGCAGTTCTTC.

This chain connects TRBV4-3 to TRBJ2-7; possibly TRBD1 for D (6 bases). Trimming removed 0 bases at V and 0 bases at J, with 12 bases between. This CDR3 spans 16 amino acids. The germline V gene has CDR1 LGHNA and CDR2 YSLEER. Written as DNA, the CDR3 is TGCGCCAGCAGCCAAGATCGGACAGAGAGCTCCTACGAGCAGTACTTC. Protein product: CASSQDRTESSYEQYF.

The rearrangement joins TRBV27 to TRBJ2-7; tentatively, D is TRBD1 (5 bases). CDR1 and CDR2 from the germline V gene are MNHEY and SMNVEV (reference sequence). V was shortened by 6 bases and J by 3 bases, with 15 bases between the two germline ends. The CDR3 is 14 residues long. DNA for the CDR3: TGTGCCAGCAGCCCTGGGGCGGACGGCTACGAGCAGTACTTC. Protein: CASSPGADGYEQYF.

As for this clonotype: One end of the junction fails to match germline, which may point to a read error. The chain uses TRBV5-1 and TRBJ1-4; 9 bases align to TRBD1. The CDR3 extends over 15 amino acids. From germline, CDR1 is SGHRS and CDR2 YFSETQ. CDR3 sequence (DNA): TGCGCCAGCAGCTTGGCCGGGACAGGGAATGAAAGACTGTTTTTT. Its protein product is CASSLAGTGNERLFF. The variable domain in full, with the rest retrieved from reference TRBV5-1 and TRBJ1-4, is KAGVTQTPRYLIKTRGQQVTLSCSPISGHRSVSWYQQTPGQGLQFLFEYFSETQRNKGNFPGRFSGRQFSNSRSEMNVSTLELGDSALYLCASSLAGTGNERLFFGSGTQLSVL.

CDR3 protein: CASSQDGGVTEAFF. In DNA form, the CDR3 reads TGTGCCAGCAGCCAAGATGGTGGGGTGACTGAAGCTTTCTTT. The rearrangement joins TRBV3-1 to TRBJ1-1; D ambiguous. V lost 0 bases, J lost 5 bases, and 10 bases lay in between. Germline CDR1 LGHDT, CDR2 YNNKEL (reference sequence). This CDR3 comprises 14 residues.

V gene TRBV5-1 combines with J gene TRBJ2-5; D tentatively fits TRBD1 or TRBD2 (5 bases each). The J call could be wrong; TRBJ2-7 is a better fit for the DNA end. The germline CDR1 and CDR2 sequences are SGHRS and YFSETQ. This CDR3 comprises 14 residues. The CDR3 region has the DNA TGCGCCAGCAGTGGGACGGGACCAATCTACGAGCAGTACTTC. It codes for CASSGTGPIYEQYF.

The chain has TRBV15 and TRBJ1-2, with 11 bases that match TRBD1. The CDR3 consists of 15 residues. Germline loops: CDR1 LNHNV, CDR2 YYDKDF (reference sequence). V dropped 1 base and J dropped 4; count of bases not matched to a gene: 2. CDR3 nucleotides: TGTGCCACCAGCAGAGGGACAGGGGGCGTCTATGGCTACACCTTC. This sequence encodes CATSRGTGGVYGYTF.

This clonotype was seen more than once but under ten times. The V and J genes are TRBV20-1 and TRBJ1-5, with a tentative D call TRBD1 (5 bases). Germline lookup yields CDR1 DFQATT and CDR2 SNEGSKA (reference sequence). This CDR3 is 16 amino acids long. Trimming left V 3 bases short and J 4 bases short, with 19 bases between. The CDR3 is CSARTGAGVWNQPQHF. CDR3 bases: TGCAGTGCTAGGACGGGAGCGGGGGTTTGGAATCAGCCCCAGCATTTT.

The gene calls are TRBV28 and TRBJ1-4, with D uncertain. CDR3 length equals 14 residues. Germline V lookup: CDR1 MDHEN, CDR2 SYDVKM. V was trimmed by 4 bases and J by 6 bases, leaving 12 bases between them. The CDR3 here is CASSSNDGDEKLFF. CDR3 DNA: TGTGCCAGCAGTTCCAACGATGGGGATGAAAAACTGTTTTTT.

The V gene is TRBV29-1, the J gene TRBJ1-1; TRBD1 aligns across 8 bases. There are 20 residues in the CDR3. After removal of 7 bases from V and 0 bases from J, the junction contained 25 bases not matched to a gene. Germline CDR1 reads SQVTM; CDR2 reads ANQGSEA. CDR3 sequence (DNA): TGCAGCGCGAGGGGTGGGGACAGGATTGTTGGGGATTTCTTGAACACTGAAGCTTTCTTT. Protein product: CSARGGDRIVGDFLNTEAFF.

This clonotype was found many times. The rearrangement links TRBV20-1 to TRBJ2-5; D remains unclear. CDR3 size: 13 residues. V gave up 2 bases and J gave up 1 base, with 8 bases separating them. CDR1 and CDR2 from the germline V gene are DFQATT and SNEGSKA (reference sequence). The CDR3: CSARRSSQETQYF. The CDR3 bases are TGCAGTGCTAGACGCAGTAGCCAAGAGACCCAGTACTTC.

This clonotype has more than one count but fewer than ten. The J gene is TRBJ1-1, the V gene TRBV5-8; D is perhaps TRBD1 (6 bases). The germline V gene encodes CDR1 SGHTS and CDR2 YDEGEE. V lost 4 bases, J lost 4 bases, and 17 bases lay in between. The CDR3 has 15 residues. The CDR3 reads CASSLVGAMITEAFF. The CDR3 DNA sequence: TGTGCCAGCAGCCTCGTGGGGGCGATGATCACTGAAGCTTTCTTT.

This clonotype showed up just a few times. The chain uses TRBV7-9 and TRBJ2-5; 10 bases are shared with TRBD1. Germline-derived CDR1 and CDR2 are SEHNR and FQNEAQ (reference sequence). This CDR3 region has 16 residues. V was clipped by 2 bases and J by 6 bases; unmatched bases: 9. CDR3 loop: CASSLKPGQGGKTQYF. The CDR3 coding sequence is TGTGCCAGCAGCTTAAAACCTGGACAGGGGGGGAAGACCCAGTACTTC.

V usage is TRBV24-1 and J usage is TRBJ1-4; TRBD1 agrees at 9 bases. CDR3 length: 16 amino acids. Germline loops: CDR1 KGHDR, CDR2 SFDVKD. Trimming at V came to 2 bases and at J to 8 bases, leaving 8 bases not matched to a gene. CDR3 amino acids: CATSDSYRDRVEKLFF. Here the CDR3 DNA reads TGTGCCACCAGTGATTCCTACCGGGACAGGGTGGAAAAACTGTTTTTT.

CDR3 bases: TGCAGTGCCCTGGGACAGGGGCTAGTGAAAGCTTTCTTT. It encodes CSALGQGLVKAFF. The chain is built from TRBV20-1 and TRBJ1-1; 10 bases fit TRBD1. The length of the CDR3 is 13 residues. V was clipped by 6 bases and J by 9 bases; unmatched bases: 10. CDR1 is DFQATT, CDR2 SNEGSKA, per germline (reference sequence).

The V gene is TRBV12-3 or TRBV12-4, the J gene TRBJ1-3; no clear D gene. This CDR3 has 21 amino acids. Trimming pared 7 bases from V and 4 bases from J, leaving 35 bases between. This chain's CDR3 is CASMVGLPNSFRLGSGNTIYF. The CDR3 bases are TGTGCCAGCATGGTAGGACTCCCGAATAGTTTCCGACTCGGTTCCGGAAACACCATATATTTT.

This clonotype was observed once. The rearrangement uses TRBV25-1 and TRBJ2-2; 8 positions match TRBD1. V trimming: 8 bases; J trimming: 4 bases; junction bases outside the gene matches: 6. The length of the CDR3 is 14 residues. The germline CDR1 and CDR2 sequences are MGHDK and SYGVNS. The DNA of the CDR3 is TGTGCCAGCGTGGGACAGGACTCCACCGGGGAGCTGTTTTTT. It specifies CASVGQDSTGELFF.

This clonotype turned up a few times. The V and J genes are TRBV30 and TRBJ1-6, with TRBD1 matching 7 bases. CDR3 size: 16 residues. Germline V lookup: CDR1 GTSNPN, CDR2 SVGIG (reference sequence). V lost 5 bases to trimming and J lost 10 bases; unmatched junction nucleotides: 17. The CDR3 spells CAWETRDSYLKSPLHF. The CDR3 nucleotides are TGTGCCTGGGAGACCCGGGACAGCTACCTAAAATCACCCCTCCACTTT.